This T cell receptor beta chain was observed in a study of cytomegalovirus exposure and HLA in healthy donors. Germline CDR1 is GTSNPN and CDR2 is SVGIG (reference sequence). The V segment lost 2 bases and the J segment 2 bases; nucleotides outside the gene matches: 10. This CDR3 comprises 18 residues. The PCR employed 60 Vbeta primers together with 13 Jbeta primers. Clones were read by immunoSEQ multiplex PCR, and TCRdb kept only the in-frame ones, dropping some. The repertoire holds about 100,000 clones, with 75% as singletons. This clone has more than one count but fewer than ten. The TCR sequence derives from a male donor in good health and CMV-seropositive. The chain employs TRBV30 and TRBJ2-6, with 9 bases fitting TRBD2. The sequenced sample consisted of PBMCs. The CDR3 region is CAWSSLLAGFPGANVLTF. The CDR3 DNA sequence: TGTGCCTGGAGTTCGCTCCTAGCGGGGTTTCCTGGGGCCAACGTCCTGACTTTC.